What follows are 16 T cell receptor beta chains derived from one specimen sequenced in a study of blood T cell repertoires in COVID-19. Repertoires were generated with immunoSEQ multiplex PCR, while TCRdb's copy carries only in-frame clones and drops some. The sample shows around 160,000 clones, about 85% of them seen only once. Sequenced: peripheral blood. The receptor source for this set is a human donor in a cohort sampled during active COVID-19.

This clone was seen a single time. The chain carries TRBV29-1 and TRBJ1-5, with D hard to call. Germline V gene sequence: CDR1 SQVTM, CDR2 ANQGSEA. CDR3 size: 14 residues. Trimming shortened V by 4 bases and J by 2 bases, and 12 bases separated the two germline ends. CDR3 protein: CSVALGNRNQPQHF. DNA of the CDR3: TGCAGCGTTGCTTTGGGCAATCGCAATCAGCCCCAGCATTTT.

For this clone: The junction departs from germline at one end; a sequencing error may be responsible. The chain has TRBV6-1 and TRBJ1-2, with a possible D match to TRBD1 (5 bases). The germline CDR1 and CDR2 sequences are MNHNS and SASEGT. This CDR3 spans 11 amino acids. CDR3 sequence (DNA): TGTGCCAGCAGTGAGAGACAGCTCGGCCCCTTC. It codes for CASSERQLGPF.

This clone was picked up one time. The chain joins TRBV11-3 to TRBJ2-2; TRBD2 matches 10 bases. Germline CDR1 SGHNT, CDR2 YENEEA. The CDR3 has 15 amino acids. The ends lost 5 bases at V and 7 bases at J; junction bases unmatched: 7. The CDR3 is CASSLTSGVRGELFF. Written as DNA, the CDR3 is TGTGCCAGCAGCCTTACTAGCGGGGTTCGCGGGGAGCTGTTTTTT.

This sequence joins TRBV28 and TRBJ2-1, with 10 bases matching TRBD2. Germline-derived CDR1 and CDR2 are MDHEN and SYDVKM. The trim removed 6 bases at V and 0 bases at J, leaving 11 bases unmatched. The CDR3 contains 18 residues. In nucleotides, the CDR3 is TGTGCCAGCAGCAGCGGGGGGGCGGGGAAGAGCTCCTACAATGAGCAGTTCTTC. Amino acids: CASSSGGAGKSSYNEQFF.

The chain couples TRBV4-1 to TRBJ1-2; TRBD1 agrees at 7 bases. The CDR3 runs 17 residues. Trimming removed 0 bases from V and 4 bases from J; junction bases left unmatched: 11. Germline V CDR1 and CDR2: MGHRA, YSYEKL. CDR3 coding DNA: TGCGCCAGCAGCCAAGATCCGGGACAGAGGCGGACCTATGGCTACACCTTC. Residues: CASSQDPGQRRTYGYTF.

The chain links TRBV20-1 to TRBJ2-7, with D perhaps TRBD1 (5 bases). The germline V gene encodes CDR1 DFQATT and CDR2 SNEGSKA (reference sequence). The V gene lost 3 bases and the J gene lost 0 bases, with 21 bases spanning the gap. The length of the CDR3 is 17 residues. The CDR3 is CSASGALAGSPSYEQYF. As DNA, the CDR3 is TGCAGTGCTAGTGGGGCCCTGGCAGGTTCGCCCTCCTACGAGCAGTACTTC.

The rearrangement links TRBV7-6 to TRBJ2-1; 10 bases are shared with TRBD2. This CDR3 has 15 residues. The germline V gene has CDR1 SGHVS and CDR2 FNYEAQ. The V gene end was trimmed by 5 bases and the J gene end by 4 bases; junction bases not matched to a gene: 5. Here the CDR3 DNA reads TGTGCCAGCAGCCCTCTAGCGGGGGATTACAATGAGCAGTTCTTC. Encoded protein: CASSPLAGDYNEQFF.

The gene calls are TRBV11-3 and TRBJ1-1, with TRBD1 identical over 9 bases. Germline values: CDR1 SGHNT, CDR2 YENEEA. Trimming at V came to 5 bases and at J to 5 bases, leaving 9 bases not matched to a gene. CDR3 size: 15 residues. CDR3 sequence (DNA): TGTGCCAGCAGCCTGCACAGGGGGCGAGAGACTGAAGCTTTCTTT. This translates into CASSLHRGRETEAFF.

The genes are TRBV30 and TRBJ1-2; weak D call: TRBD1 (6 bases). The CDR3 length is 11 residues. Germline V gives CDR1 GTSNPN, CDR2 SVGIG (reference sequence). Between the trimmed V and J ends, which lost 5 bases and 8 bases, there was a span of 12 bases. The CDR3 reads CAWGTIRGYTF. The CDR3 DNA sequence: TGTGCCTGGGGGACAATTCGCGGCTACACCTTC.

The chain recombines TRBV20-1 with TRBJ1-1; D is possibly TRBD1 (5 bases). CDR3 length: 13 amino acids. Per germline, CDR1 DFQATT and CDR2 SNEGSKA (reference sequence). V gave up 3 bases and J gave up 5 bases, with 13 bases separating them. In DNA, the CDR3 is TGCAGTGCTAGTGCAGGGAGGAGGACTGAAGCTTTCTTT. This gives the protein CSASAGRRTEAFF.

The rearrangement joins TRBV2 to TRBJ1-1, with D unclear. Per germline, CDR1 SNHLY and CDR2 FYNNEI. V dropped 5 bases and J dropped 4 bases, with 14 bases sitting between them. The CDR3 loop spans 14 amino acids. CDR3 DNA: TGTGCCAGCAGTTATACAAGTGGGCCCACTGAAGCTTTCTTT. It encodes CASSYTSGPTEAFF. The complete variable domain, with remaining parts taken from reference TRBV2 and TRBJ1-1, reads EPEVTQTPSHQVTQMGQEVILRCVPISNHLYFYWYRQILGQKVEFLVSFYNNEISEKSEIFDDQFSVERPDGSNFTLKIRSTKLEDSAMYFCASSYTSGPTEAFFGQGTRLTVV.

The rearrangement joins TRBV2 to TRBJ1-2; D uncertain. The CDR3 is 14 amino acids. The germline V gene encodes CDR1 SNHLY and CDR2 FYNNEI. V dropped 4 bases and J dropped 4 bases, with 13 bases sitting between them. CDR3 coding DNA: TGTGCCAGCAGTGGTGTCTCAATCGGCTATGGCTACACCTTC. This sequence encodes CASSGVSIGYGYTF.

V is TRBV2 and J is TRBJ1-1; D uncertain. The CDR3 loop spans 12 amino acids. Germline CDR1 is SNHLY and CDR2 is FYNNEI. The V gene lost 6 bases and the J gene lost 0 bases, with 5 bases spanning the gap. CDR3 coding DNA: TGTGCCAGCAGAGCATTGAACACTGAAGCTTTCTTT. This codes for CASRALNTEAFF.

The chain couples TRBV7-2 to TRBJ2-1; 7 bases fit TRBD1. V lost 4 bases and J lost 5; bases outside the gene matches: 8. The germline V gene encodes CDR1 SGHTA and CDR2 FQGNSA. The CDR3 loop spans 15 amino acids. The CDR3 DNA reads as TGTGCCAGCAGCTCGAGGGACAGCCGCCACAATGAGCAGTTCTTC. Its protein is CASSSRDSRHNEQFF.

This rearrangement joins TRBV6-6 to TRBJ1-6; 7 bases match TRBD1. V shed 2 bases and J 8 bases; nucleotides not matched to a gene: 3. Germline V gene lookup returns CDR1 MNHNY and CDR2 SVGAGI (reference sequence). The CDR3 covers 14 residues. The CDR3 region is CASSYQGTDSPLHF. CDR3 coding DNA: TGTGCCAGCAGTTACCAGGGGACAGATTCACCCCTCCACTTT.

This clone was recorded many times. The V call is TRBV2, the J call TRBJ1-5; TRBD1 is a possible D gene (5 bases). Trimming cost V 2 bases and J 6 bases, with 11 bases left between them. Germline CDR1 is SNHLY and CDR2 is FYNNEI. There are 14 residues in the CDR3. The CDR3 protein is CASSEFRVGQPQHF. The CDR3 DNA reads as TGTGCCAGCAGTGAATTCAGGGTAGGTCAGCCCCAGCATTTT.